This T cell receptor (beta chain) came from a study of radiation and T cells in renal cell carcinoma. Regarding the study as a whole: From baseline, blood top tumor clonotypes peaked at 2 weeks post-radiation.

Sequenced by immunoSEQ multiplex PCR; TCRdb stores in-frame clones only, minus some. The sample gives 150,000 or so clones, around 89% of which show up once; around 11% is in the top ten. This clone was detected once. What it recognizes is unknown. Germline lookup yields CDR1 MNHNS and CDR2 SASEGT. The V end lost 6 bases, the J end lost 0 bases, and 12 bases lay between the germline ends. The CDR3 runs 15 residues. Regarding time point: blood 4 weeks post-SBRT, at nephrectomy. Regarding treatment: 15 Gy SBRT to primary tumor, nephrectomy 4 weeks later. This renal cell carcinoma was of the clear cell type.

This TCR came from a woman aged 50 to 60 with renal cell carcinoma. Here the sequenced sample was blood, taken from a patient whose treatment included radiotherapy and nephrectomy. J is TRBJ2-1 and V is TRBV6-1; D is uncertain. The CDR3 sequence is CASSLIIGSYNEQFF. CDR3 nucleotide sequence: TGTGCCAGCAGCCTCATCATTGGCTCCTACAATGAGCAGTTCTTC.